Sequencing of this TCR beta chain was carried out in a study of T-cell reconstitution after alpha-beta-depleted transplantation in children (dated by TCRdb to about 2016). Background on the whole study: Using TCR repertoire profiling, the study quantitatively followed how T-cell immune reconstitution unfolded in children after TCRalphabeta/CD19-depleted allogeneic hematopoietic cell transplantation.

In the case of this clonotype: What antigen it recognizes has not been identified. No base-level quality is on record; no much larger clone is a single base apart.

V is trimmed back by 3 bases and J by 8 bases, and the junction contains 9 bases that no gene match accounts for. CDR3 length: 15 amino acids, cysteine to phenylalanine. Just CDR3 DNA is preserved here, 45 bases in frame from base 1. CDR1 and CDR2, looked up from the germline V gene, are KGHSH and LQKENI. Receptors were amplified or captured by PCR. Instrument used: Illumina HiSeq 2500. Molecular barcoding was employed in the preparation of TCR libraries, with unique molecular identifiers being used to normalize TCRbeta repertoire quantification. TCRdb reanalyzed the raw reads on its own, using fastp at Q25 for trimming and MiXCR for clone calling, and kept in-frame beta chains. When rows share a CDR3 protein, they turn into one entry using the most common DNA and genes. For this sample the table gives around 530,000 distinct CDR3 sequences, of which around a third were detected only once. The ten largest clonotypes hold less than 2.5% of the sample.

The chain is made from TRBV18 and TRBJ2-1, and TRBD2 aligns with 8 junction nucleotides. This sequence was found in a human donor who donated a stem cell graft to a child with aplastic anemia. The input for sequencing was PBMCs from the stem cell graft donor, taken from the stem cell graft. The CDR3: CASSPSDLAGDEQFF. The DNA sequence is TGTGCCAGCTCACCCAGTGATCTAGCGGGTGATGAGCAGTTCTTC.